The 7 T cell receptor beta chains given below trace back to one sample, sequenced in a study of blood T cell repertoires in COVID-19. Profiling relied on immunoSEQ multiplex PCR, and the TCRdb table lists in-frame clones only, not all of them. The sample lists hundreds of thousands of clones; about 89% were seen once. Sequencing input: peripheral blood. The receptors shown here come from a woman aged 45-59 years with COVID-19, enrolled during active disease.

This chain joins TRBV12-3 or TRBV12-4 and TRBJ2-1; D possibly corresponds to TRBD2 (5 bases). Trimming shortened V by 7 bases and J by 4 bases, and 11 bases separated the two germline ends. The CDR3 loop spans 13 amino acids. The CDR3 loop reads CASTDTSYNEQFF. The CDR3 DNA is TGTGCCAGCACTGACACTAGTTACAATGAGCAGTTCTTC.

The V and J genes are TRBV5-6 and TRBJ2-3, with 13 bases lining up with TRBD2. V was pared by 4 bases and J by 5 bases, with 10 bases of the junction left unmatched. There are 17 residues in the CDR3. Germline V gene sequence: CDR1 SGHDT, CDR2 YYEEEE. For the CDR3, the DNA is TGTGCCAGCAGCCAACTAGCGGGAGGGCCCGAGGGAGATACGCAGTATTTT. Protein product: CASSQLAGGPEGDTQYF. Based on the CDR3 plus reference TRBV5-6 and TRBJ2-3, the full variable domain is DAGVTQSPTHLIKTRGQQVTLRCSPKSGHDTVSWYQQALGQGPQFIFQYYEEEERQRGNFPDRFSGHQFPNYSSELNVNALLLGDSALYLCASSQLAGGPEGDTQYFGPGTRLTVL.

The DNA for the CDR3 is TGTGCCAGCAGCTTGAGGCTGGAGACAGGGATACACAATGAGCAGTTCTTC. Translated, it gives CASSLRLETGIHNEQFF. The V call is TRBV5-5, the J call TRBJ2-1; TRBD1 matches 7 bases. Germline V gene data show CDR1 as SGHKS and CDR2 as YYEKEE (reference sequence). Trimming took 1 base from V and 5 from J; bases not matched to a gene: 12. The CDR3 runs 17 residues.

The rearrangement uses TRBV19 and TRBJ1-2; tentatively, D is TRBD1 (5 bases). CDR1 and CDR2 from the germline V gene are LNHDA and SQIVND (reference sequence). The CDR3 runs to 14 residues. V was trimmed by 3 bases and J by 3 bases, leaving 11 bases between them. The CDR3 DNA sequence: TGTGCCAGTAGTATGGACCAGGGCTACTATGGCTACACCTTC. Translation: CASSMDQGYYGYTF. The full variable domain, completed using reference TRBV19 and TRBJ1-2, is DGGITQSPKYLFRKEGQNVTLSCEQNLNHDAMYWYRQDPGQGLRLIYYSQIVNDFQKGDIAEGYSVSREKKESFPLTVTSAQKNPTAFYLCASSMDQGYYGYTFGSGTRLTVV.

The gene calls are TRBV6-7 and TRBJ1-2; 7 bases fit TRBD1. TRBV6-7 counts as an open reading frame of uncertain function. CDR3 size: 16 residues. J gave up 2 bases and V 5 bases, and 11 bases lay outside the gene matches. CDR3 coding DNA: TGTGCCAGCAGTCACGGGACAGAGGAGAGGAACTATGGCTACACCTTC. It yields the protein CASSHGTEERNYGYTF.

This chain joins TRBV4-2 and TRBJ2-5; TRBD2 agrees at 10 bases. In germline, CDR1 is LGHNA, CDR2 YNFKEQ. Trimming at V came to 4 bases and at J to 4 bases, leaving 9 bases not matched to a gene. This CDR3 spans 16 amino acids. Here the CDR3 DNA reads TGTGCCAGCAGCCCAATGAGCGGGAGGGCCGGAGAGACCCAGTACTTC. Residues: CASSPMSGRAGETQYF.

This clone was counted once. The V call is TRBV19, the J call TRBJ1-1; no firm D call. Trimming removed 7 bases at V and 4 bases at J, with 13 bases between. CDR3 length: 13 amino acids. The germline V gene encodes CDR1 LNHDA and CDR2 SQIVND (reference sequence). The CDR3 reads CASTASGPTEAFF. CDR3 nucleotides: TGTGCCAGTACTGCTTCGGGTCCCACTGAAGCTTTCTTT.